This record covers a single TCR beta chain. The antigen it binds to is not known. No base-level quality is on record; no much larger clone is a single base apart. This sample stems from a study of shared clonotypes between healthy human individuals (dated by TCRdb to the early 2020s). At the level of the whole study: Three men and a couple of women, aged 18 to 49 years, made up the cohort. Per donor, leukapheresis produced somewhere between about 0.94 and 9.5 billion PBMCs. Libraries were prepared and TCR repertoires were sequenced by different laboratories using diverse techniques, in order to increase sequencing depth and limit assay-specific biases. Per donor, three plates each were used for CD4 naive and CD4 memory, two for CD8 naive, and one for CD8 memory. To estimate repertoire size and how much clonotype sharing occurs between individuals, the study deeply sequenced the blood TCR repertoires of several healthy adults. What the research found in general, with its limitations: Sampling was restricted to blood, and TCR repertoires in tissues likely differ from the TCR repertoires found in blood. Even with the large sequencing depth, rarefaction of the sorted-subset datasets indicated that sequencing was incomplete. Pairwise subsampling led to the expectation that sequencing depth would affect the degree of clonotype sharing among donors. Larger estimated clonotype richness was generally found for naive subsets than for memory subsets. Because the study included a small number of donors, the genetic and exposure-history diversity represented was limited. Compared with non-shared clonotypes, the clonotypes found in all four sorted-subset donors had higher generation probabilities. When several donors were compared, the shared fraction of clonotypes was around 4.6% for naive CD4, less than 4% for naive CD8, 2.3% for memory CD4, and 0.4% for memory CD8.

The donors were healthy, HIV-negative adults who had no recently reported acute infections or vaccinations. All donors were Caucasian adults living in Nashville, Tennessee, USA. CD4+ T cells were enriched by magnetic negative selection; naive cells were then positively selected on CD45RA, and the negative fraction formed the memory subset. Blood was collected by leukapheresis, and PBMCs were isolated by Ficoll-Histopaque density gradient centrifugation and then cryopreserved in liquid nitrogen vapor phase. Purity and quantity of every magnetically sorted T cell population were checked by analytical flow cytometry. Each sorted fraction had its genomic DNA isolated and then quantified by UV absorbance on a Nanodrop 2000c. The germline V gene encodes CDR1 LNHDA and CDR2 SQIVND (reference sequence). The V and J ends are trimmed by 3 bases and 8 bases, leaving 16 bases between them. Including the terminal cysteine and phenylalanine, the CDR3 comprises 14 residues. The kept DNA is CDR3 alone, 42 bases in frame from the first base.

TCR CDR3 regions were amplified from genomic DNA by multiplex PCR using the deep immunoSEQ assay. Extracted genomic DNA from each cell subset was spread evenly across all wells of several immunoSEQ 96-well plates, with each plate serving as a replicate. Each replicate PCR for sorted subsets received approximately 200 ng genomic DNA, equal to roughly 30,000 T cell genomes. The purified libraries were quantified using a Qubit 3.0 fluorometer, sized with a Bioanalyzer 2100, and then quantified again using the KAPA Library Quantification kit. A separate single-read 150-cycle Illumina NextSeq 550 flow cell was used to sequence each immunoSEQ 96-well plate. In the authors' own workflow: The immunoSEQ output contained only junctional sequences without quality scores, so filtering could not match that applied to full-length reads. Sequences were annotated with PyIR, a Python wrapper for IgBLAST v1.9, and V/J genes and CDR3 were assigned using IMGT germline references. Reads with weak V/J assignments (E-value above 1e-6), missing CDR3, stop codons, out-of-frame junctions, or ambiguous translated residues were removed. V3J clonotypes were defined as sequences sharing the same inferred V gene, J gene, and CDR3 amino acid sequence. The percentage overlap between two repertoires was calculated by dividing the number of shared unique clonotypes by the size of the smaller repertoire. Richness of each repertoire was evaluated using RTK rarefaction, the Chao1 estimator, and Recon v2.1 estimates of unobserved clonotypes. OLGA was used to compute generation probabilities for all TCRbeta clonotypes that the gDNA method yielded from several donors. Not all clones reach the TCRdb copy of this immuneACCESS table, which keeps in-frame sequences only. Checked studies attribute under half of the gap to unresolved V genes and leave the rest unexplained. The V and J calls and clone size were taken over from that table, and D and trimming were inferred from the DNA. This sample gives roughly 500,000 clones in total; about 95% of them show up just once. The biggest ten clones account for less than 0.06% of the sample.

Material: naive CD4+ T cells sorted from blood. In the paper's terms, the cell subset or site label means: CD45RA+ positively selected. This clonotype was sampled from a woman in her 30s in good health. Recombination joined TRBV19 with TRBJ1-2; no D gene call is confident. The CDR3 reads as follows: CASSISLTEGGYTF. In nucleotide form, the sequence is TGTGCCAGTAGTATCTCCCTAACTGAAGGGGGCTACACCTTC.